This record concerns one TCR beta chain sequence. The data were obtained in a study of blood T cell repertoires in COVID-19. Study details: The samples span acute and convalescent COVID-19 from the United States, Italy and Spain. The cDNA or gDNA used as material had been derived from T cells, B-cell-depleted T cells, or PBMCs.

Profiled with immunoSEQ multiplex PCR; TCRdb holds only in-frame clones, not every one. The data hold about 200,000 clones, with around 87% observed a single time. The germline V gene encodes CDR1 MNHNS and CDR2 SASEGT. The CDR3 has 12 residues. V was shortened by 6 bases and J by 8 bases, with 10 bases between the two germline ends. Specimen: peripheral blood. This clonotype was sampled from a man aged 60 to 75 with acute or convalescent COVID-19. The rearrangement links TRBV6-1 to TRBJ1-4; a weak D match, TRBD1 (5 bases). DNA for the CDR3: TGTGCCAGCAGCCGGGGGGAGGAAAAACTGTTTTTT. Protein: CASSRGEEKLFF.